This is a list of T cell receptor beta chains from one sample in a study of blood T cells in healthy people across ages. MiXCR, applied by TCRdb to the 5' RACE reads, yields one record per CDR3 protein. The table includes over 700,000 distinct CDR3 sequences, more than 20% detected once. The same specimen was also included in a second study, on T cells of mothers and their children.

Sequencing was done on a sample of blood. The receptors here all came from a boy under 18 in good health. Each CDR3 is given with its conserved first and last residue. Fields, in order: CDR3 length, J gene, D gene, V gene, clone size, CDR3 DNA, CDR3 protein. A D gene is named only where the DNA matches it firmly. Size tells how often a clone was seen (once, few, many) or the class of an expanded clone, and some rows leave it out.

len: 16
j_gene: TRBJ1-2
d_gene: TRBD1
v_gene: TRBV7-2
abundance: few
CDR3nt: TGTGCCAGCAGCACCTACCCTTGGACAGGGTCCTATGGCTACACCTTC
CDR3aa: CASSTYPWTGSYGYTF

len: 14
j_gene: TRBJ2-4
d_gene: -
v_gene: TRBV12-3/TRBV12-4
abundance: few
CDR3nt: TGTGCCAGCACTGAGACTCTAGCCAAAAACATTCAGTACTTC
CDR3aa: CASTETLAKNIQYF

len: 14
j_gene: TRBJ1-4
d_gene: TRBD1
v_gene: TRBV7-6
abundance: few
CDR3nt: TGTGCCAGCAGTCTGGGACAGGGGAGTGCAAAACTGTTTTTT
CDR3aa: CASSLGQGSAKLFF

len: 16
j_gene: TRBJ1-1
d_gene: -
v_gene: TRBV28
abundance: -
CDR3nt: TGTGCCAGCAGTTTTCGTCGGGGTCTAAGAAACACTGAAGCTTTCTTT
CDR3aa: CASSFRRGLRNTEAFF

len: 13
j_gene: TRBJ2-7
d_gene: -
v_gene: TRBV12-3/TRBV12-4
abundance: -
CDR3nt: TGTGCCAGCAGTTCGACAGAAAACTACGAGCAGTACTTC
CDR3aa: CASSSTENYEQYF

len: 12
j_gene: TRBJ1-6
d_gene: TRBD1
v_gene: TRBV12-3/TRBV12-4
abundance: few
CDR3nt: TGTACCAGCAGTCACAGGGGTTCACCCCTCCACTTT
CDR3aa: CTSSHRGSPLHF

len: 15
j_gene: TRBJ2-1
d_gene: TRBD1
v_gene: TRBV29-1
abundance: -
CDR3nt: TGCAGCGTTGATACCGGGACAGGGGGTATCAATGAGCAGTTCTTC
CDR3aa: CSVDTGTGGINEQFF

len: 16
j_gene: TRBJ2-7
d_gene: TRBD1
v_gene: TRBV5-1
abundance: -
CDR3nt: TGCGCCAGCAGCCCCTACTCAGAGACAGGGTCGTACGAGCAGTACTTC
CDR3aa: CASSPYSETGSYEQYF

len: 16
j_gene: TRBJ2-7
d_gene: TRBD2
v_gene: TRBV4-1
abundance: -
CDR3nt: TGCGCCAGCAGCCAAGATACTAGCGGGAATCCCTACGAGCAGTACTTC
CDR3aa: CASSQDTSGNPYEQYF

len: 15
j_gene: TRBJ1-6
d_gene: TRBD1
v_gene: TRBV6-2/TRBV6-3
abundance: -
CDR3nt: TGTGCCAGCAGATCCGACAGGGACTATAATTCACCCCTCCACTTT
CDR3aa: CASRSDRDYNSPLHF

len: 16
j_gene: TRBJ2-4
d_gene: -
v_gene: TRBV28
abundance: -
CDR3nt: TGTGCCAGCAGTTCGCCTCGGCTCGGGGGCAAAAACATTCAGTACTTC
CDR3aa: CASSSPRLGGKNIQYF

len: 14
j_gene: TRBJ1-5
d_gene: -
v_gene: TRBV5-1
abundance: few
CDR3nt: TGCGCCAGCTTCCAAGGGCAGGCTACAGGGCCCCAGCATTTT
CDR3aa: CASFQGQATGPQHF

len: 17
j_gene: TRBJ1-4
d_gene: TRBD1
v_gene: TRBV3-1
abundance: -
CDR3nt: TGTGCCAGCAGCCTTAGACAGGGGGCCCCCTACGGGGAAAAACTGTTTTTT
CDR3aa: CASSLRQGAPYGEKLFF

len: 11
j_gene: TRBJ2-3
d_gene: -
v_gene: TRBV3-1
abundance: few
CDR3nt: TGTGCCAGCAGAGCTGCAGATACGCAGTATTTT
CDR3aa: CASRAADTQYF

len: 15
j_gene: TRBJ1-1
d_gene: -
v_gene: TRBV4-3
abundance: -
CDR3nt: TGCGCCAGCAGCCAAGAACAGGAATCCTACGCTGAAGCTTTCTTT
CDR3aa: CASSQEQESYAEAFF

len: 15
j_gene: TRBJ1-3
d_gene: -
v_gene: TRBV14
abundance: -
CDR3nt: TGTGCCAGCAGCCGGCCGGGGTCGCTTGGAAACACCATATATTTT
CDR3aa: CASSRPGSLGNTIYF

len: 16
j_gene: TRBJ2-1
d_gene: TRBD2
v_gene: TRBV9
abundance: many
CDR3nt: TGTGCCAGCAGCCCCCTAGCGGGGGGGTCCTACAATGAGCAGTTCTTC
CDR3aa: CASSPLAGGSYNEQFF

len: 12
j_gene: TRBJ1-2
d_gene: TRBD1
v_gene: TRBV29-1
abundance: -
CDR3nt: TGCAGCGTCGTTGACAGGGCCTATGGCTACACCTTC
CDR3aa: CSVVDRAYGYTF

len: 17
j_gene: TRBJ2-1
d_gene: TRBD2
v_gene: TRBV12-3/TRBV12-4
abundance: -
CDR3nt: TGTGCCAGCAGTTTAAGTGTTTGGACTAGCTCCTACAATGAGCAGTTCTTC
CDR3aa: CASSLSVWTSSYNEQFF

len: 14
j_gene: TRBJ1-1
d_gene: -
v_gene: TRBV10-3
abundance: -
CDR3nt: TGTGCCATCAGTGAGAAGGGAGATGACACTGAAGCTTTCTTT
CDR3aa: CAISEKGDDTEAFF

len: 14
j_gene: TRBJ2-5
d_gene: -
v_gene: TRBV20-1
abundance: -
CDR3nt: TGCAGTGCCCCAGGTAGAGGGATTGGAGAGACCCAGTACTTC
CDR3aa: CSAPGRGIGETQYF

len: 13
j_gene: TRBJ2-5
d_gene: TRBD2
v_gene: TRBV10-3
abundance: few
CDR3nt: TGTGCCACGCGGGAGGGGGCTCGGGAGACCCAGTACTTC
CDR3aa: CATREGARETQYF

len: 12
j_gene: TRBJ2-3
d_gene: -
v_gene: TRBV6-6
abundance: -
CDR3nt: TGTGCCAGCAAGGACAGCTACAATACGCAGTATTTT
CDR3aa: CASKDSYNTQYF

len: 12
j_gene: TRBJ1-4
d_gene: -
v_gene: TRBV7-2
abundance: -
CDR3nt: TGTGCCAGCAGCCCCCATAATGAAAAACTGTTTTTT
CDR3aa: CASSPHNEKLFF

len: 14
j_gene: TRBJ1-4
d_gene: -
v_gene: TRBV10-3
abundance: few
CDR3nt: TGTGCCATCAGTGAGTCGACACGGTCCGAAAAACTGTTTTTT
CDR3aa: CAISESTRSEKLFF

len: 14
j_gene: TRBJ1-4
d_gene: -
v_gene: TRBV7-9
abundance: -
CDR3nt: TGCGCCAGCACCGTAGACAGTAATGACGAAAAACTGTTTTTT
CDR3aa: CASTVDSNDEKLFF

len: 13
j_gene: TRBJ2-2
d_gene: -
v_gene: TRBV4-2
abundance: -
CDR3nt: TGTGCCAGCAGCCAATGGGACCGCGGGGAGCTGTTTTTT
CDR3aa: CASSQWDRGELFF

len: 12
j_gene: TRBJ2-1
d_gene: -
v_gene: TRBV20-1
abundance: few
CDR3nt: TGCAGTGCGTACGGACAGAACAATGAGCAGTTCTTC
CDR3aa: CSAYGQNNEQFF

len: 15
j_gene: TRBJ2-7
d_gene: TRBD1
v_gene: TRBV7-9
abundance: few
CDR3nt: TGTGCCAGCAGCTTAACTGGGACAGGGGTTCACGAGCAGTACTTC
CDR3aa: CASSLTGTGVHEQYF

len: 14
j_gene: TRBJ2-5
d_gene: TRBD2
v_gene: TRBV7-2
abundance: many
CDR3nt: TGTGCCAGCAGTTTACTAGCGGGGGGAGAGACCCAGTACTTC
CDR3aa: CASSLLAGGETQYF

len: 15
j_gene: TRBJ2-2
d_gene: -
v_gene: TRBV28
abundance: -
CDR3nt: TGTGCCAGCACCGGGGGTCAAGCGAACACCGGGGAGCTGTTTTTT
CDR3aa: CASTGGQANTGELFF

len: 14
j_gene: TRBJ2-5
d_gene: TRBD2
v_gene: TRBV20-1
abundance: few
CDR3nt: TGCAGTGCTAGAGATCCCCGCAGCGGGGGAGCCCAGTACTTC
CDR3aa: CSARDPRSGGAQYF

len: 13
j_gene: TRBJ2-2
d_gene: -
v_gene: TRBV6-2/TRBV6-3
abundance: few
CDR3nt: TGTGCCAGCAGCTACAGGAGCGGCCGGGAGCTGTTTTTT
CDR3aa: CASSYRSGRELFF

len: 20
j_gene: TRBJ2-3
d_gene: TRBD2
v_gene: TRBV18
abundance: few
CDR3nt: TGTGCCAGCTCACGCTACACCGGGACTAGCGGGGGCCACGGACTGGGTACGCAGTATTTT
CDR3aa: CASSRYTGTSGGHGLGTQYF